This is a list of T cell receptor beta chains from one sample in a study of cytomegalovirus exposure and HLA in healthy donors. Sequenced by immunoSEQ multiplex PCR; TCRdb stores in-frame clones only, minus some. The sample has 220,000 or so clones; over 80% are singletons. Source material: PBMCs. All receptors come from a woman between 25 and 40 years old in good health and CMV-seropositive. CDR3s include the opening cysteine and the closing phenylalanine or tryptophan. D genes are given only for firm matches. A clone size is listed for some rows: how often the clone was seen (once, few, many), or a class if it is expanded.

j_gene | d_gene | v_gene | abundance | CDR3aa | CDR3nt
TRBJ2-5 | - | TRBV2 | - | CASSRTTEGETQYF | TGTGCCAGCAGTAGGACTACAGAGGGGGAGACCCAGTACTTC
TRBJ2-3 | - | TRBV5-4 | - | CASSADTDTQYF | TGTGCCAGCAGCGCGGACACAGATACGCAGTATTTT
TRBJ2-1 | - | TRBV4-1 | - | CASSRGSETSYNEQFF | TGCGCCAGCAGCCGGGGTTCCGAGACTAGCTACAATGAGCAGTTCTTC
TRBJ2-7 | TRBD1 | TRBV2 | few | CASRYGQGAYEQYF | TGTGCCAGCAGATACGGACAGGGAGCCTACGAGCAGTACTTC
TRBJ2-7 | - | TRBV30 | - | CAWSPLVIPYEQYF | TGTGCCTGGAGTCCGCTAGTAATCCCCTACGAGCAGTACTTC
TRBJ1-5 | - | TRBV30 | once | CAWSTGMGNQPQHF | TGTGCCTGGAGTACAGGGATGGGCAATCAGCCCCAGCATTTT
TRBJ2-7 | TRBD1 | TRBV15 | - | CATSTGTGGSYEQYF | TGTGCCACCAGTACCGGGACAGGGGGCTCCTACGAGCAGTACTTC
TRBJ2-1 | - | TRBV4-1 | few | CASSQPSSEQFF | TGCGCCAGCAGCCAACCTAGCAGTGAGCAGTTCTTC
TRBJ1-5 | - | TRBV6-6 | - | CASRRRELGQPQHF | TGTGCCAGCAGGAGACGGGAGCTGGGGCAGCCCCAGCATTTT
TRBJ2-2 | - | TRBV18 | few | CASSPGQDTGELFF | TGTGCCAGCTCACCGGGACAAGACACCGGGGAGCTGTTTTTT
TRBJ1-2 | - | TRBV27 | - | CASRQGDGAYGYTF | TGTGCCAGCAGACAGGGCGATGGAGCCTATGGCTACACCTTC
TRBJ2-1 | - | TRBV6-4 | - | CASSEGENNEQFF | TGTGCCAGCAGTGAAGGAGAGAACAATGAGCAGTTCTTC
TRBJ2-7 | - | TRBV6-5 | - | CASRGAGTPPYEQYF | TGTGCCAGCAGGGGGGCCGGGACACCCCCCTACGAGCAGTACTTC
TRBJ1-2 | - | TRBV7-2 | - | CASSEPLGDYTF | TGTGCCAGCAGCGAACCCCTCGGGGACTACACCTTC
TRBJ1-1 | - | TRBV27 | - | CASSLEYGGANTEAFF | TGTGCCAGCAGTTTAGAGTATGGGGGGGCGAACACTGAAGCTTTCTTT
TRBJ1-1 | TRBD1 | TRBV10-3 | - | CATVQGVEAFF | TGTGCCACCGTACAGGGGGTGGAGGCTTTCTTT
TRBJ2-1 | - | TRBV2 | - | CASRLINEQFF | TGTGCCAGCAGGCTCATTAATGAGCAGTTCTTC
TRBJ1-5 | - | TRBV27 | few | CASSFGSTGQPQHF | TGTGCCAGCAGTTTTGGGTCCACGGGACAGCCCCAGCATTTT
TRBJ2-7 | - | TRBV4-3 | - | CASSQAVGTGSYEQYF | TGCGCCAGCAGCCAAGCCGTGGGGACGGGTTCCTACGAGCAGTACTTC
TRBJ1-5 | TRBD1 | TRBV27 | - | CASGRDRVSQPQHF | TGTGCCAGCGGCCGGGACAGGGTGTCTCAGCCCCAGCATTTT
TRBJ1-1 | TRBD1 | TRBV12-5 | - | CASGSTGGTEAFF | TGTGCTAGTGGTTCAACAGGGGGAACTGAAGCTTTCTTT
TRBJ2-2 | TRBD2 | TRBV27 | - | CASSGTSGFSNTGELFF | TGTGCCAGCAGTGGGACTAGCGGGTTTAGTAACACCGGGGAGCTGTTTTTT
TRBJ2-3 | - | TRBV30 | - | CAWSLGGAALSTDTQYF | TGTGCCTGGAGTCTTGGGGGAGCAGCTCTTAGCACAGATACGCAGTATTTT
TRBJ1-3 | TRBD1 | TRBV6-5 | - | CASSPGTGGLLYF | TGTGCCAGCAGCCCCGGTACAGGGGGCCTTTTATATTTT
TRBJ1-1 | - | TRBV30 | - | CAWQGGGVAEAFF | TGTGCCTGGCAGGGAGGGGGGGTGGCTGAAGCTTTCTTT
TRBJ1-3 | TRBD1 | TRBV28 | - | CASSLRDRGSFSGNTIYF | TGTGCCAGCAGCCTCCGGGACAGGGGATCCTTCTCTGGAAACACCATATATTTT
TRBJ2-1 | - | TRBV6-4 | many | CASSDSGNNEQFF | TGTGCCAGCAGTGACTCGGGCAACAATGAGCAGTTCTTC
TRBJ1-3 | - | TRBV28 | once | CASSLQANSGNTIYF | TGTGCCAGCAGTTTACAGGCGAATTCTGGAAACACCATATATTTT
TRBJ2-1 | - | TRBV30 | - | CAWNRYQGVNEQFF | TGTGCCTGGAATAGATATCAGGGAGTCAATGAGCAGTTCTTC
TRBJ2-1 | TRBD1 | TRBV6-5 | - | CASSYSSGTGSNEQFF | TGTGCCAGCAGTTACTCGTCAGGGACAGGGTCCAATGAGCAGTTCTTC
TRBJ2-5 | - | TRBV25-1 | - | CASNTWTARGGDETQYF | TGTGCCAGCAATACCTGGACGGCAAGAGGTGGGGATGAGACCCAGTACTTC
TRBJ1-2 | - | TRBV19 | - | CASTQGRGLSGYTF | TGTGCCAGTACCCAAGGACGGGGGTTAAGTGGCTACACCTTC
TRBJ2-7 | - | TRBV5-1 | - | CASSLSRYGGLLLWEQYF | TGCGCCAGCAGCTTGTCGAGATATGGGGGACTGCTTTTGTGGGAGCAGTACTTC
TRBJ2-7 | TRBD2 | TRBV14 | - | CASSLTSGRRYEQYF | TGTGCCAGCAGCCTAACTAGCGGGAGGCGCTACGAGCAGTACTTC
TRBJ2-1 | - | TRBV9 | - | CASSLVRFTDEQFF | TGTGCCAGCTCGTTGGTCAGGTTTACTGATGAGCAGTTCTTC
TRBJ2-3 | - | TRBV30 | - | CAWSGGAGDTQYF | TGTGCCTGGAGTGGGGGGGCGGGAGATACGCAGTATTTT
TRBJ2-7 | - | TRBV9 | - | CASSGVGGEQYF | TGTGCCAGCAGCGGGGTCGGTGGGGAGCAGTACTTC
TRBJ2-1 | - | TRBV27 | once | CASTTAGSYNEQFF | TGTGCCAGCACCACAGCGGGTTCTTACAATGAGCAGTTCTTC
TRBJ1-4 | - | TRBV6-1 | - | CGGDEKLFF | TGTGGGGGAGATGAAAAACTGTTTTTT
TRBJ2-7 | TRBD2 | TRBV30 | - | CAWSPRLAGGGEQYF | TGTGCCTGGAGTCCAAGACTAGCGGGCGGGGGGGAGCAGTACTTC
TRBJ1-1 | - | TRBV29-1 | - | CSGLQRSNTEAFF | TGCAGCGGCCTACAGCGATCGAACACTGAAGCTTTCTTT